The T cell receptor beta chain described here comes from a study of blood T cells in healthy people across ages. The use of a sample-barcoded 5' primer and a J-beta primer mix characterized a second PCR of roughly 6 to 11 cycles. Each cDNA molecule was tagged by a template-switch adaptor with 12 random nucleotides. TCRdb re-analysed the 5' RACE reads in MiXCR, keeping a single row per CDR3 protein. There are 1.4 million or so distinct CDR3 sequences in the sample; about 42% occur only once, and more than 4% lies in the top ten. This CDR3 has 18 residues. Germline lookup yields CDR1 SEHNR and CDR2 FQNEAQ (reference sequence). Whole-study findings and limits: Both naive CD4+ cell counts and diversity were greater in long-lived donors than in aged donors.

Peripheral blood, about 9.4 milliliters per donor, was collected. Points on this clonotype: What it binds is unknown. One end of the junction is discordant with germline, which a read error may explain.

The TCR comes from a young woman in good health. J is TRBJ2-6 and V is TRBV7-9; 7 nucleotides agree with TRBD2. The sequencing input was blood. This chain's CDR3 is CASSLIRGVMSGANALTF. The CDR3 DNA follows: TGTGCCAGCAGCTTAATCCGGGGGGTAATGTCCGGGGCCAACGCCCTGACTTTC.